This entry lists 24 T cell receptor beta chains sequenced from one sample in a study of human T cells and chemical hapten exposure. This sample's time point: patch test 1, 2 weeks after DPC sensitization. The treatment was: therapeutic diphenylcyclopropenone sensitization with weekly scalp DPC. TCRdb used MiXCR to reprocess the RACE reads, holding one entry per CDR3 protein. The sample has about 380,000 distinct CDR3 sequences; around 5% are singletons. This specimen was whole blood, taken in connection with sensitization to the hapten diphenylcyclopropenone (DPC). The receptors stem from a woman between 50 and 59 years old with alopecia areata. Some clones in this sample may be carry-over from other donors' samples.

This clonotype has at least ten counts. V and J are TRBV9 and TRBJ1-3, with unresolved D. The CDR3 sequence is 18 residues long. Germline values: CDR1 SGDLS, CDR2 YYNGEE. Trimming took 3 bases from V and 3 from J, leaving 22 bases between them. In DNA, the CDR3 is TGTGCCAGCAGCGCGGACCCCGTTGGCAGGAAATATGGAAACACCATATATTTT. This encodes CASSADPVGRKYGNTIYF.

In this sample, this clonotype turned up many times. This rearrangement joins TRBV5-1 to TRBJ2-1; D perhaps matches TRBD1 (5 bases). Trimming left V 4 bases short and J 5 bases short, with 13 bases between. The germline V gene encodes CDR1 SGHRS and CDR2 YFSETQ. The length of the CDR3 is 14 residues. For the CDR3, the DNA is TGCGCCAGCAGCGGGGCCCGGAGCGACAATGAGCAGTTCTTC. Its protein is CASSGARSDNEQFF.

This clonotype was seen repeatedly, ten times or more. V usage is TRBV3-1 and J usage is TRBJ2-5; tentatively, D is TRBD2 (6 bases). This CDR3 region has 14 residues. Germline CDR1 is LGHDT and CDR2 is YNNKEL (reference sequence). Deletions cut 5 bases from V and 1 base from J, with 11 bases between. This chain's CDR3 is CASSARDFQETQYF. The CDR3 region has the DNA TGTGCCAGCAGCGCCCGGGACTTCCAAGAGACCCAGTACTTC.

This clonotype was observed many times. CDR3 amino acids: CASRAAAGTDTQYF. In nucleotides, the CDR3 is TGTGCCAGCAGGGCCGCCGCGGGCACAGATACGCAGTATTTT. The rearrangement uses TRBV7-9 and TRBJ2-3; D is uncertain. V lost 6 bases to trimming and J lost 1 base, with 11 bases between them. The germline V gene encodes CDR1 SEHNR and CDR2 FQNEAQ (reference sequence). This CDR3 is 14 amino acids long.

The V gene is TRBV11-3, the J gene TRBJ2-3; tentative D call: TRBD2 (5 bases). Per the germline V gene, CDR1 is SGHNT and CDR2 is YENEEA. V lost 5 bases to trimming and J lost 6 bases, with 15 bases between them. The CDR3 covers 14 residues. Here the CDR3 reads CASSLASRGDTQYF. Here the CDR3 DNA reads TGTGCCAGCAGCCTAGCTTCTCGAGGGGATACGCAGTATTTT.

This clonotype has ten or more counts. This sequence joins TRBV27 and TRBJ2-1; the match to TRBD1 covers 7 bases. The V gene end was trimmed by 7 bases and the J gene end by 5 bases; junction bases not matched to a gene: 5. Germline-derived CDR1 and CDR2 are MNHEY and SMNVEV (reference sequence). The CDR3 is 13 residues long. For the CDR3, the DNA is TGTGCCAGCACCCGACAGGGCCACAATGAGCAGTTCTTC. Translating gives CASTRQGHNEQFF.

The CDR3 spells CASSEGIGSYYGYTF. The CDR3 bases are TGTGCCAGCAGTGAGGGGATTGGGAGTTACTATGGCTACACCTTC. The rearrangement links TRBV6-1 to TRBJ1-2; D uncertain. From germline, CDR1 is MNHNS and CDR2 SASEGT. The CDR3 spans 15 residues. The V end was cut by 3 bases, the J end by 3 bases, with 14 bases between.

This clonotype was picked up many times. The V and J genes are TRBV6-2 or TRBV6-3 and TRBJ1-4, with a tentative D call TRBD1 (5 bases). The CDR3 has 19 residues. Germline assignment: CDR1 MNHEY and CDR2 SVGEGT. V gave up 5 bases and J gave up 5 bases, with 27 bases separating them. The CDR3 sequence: CASSPLGVKGKDENEKLFF. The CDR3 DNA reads TGTGCCAGCAGTCCCCTAGGGGTGAAGGGGAAGGATGAGAATGAAAAACTGTTTTTT.

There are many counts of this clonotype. The CDR3 here is CASSLGHLAGGSDEQFF. Here the CDR3 DNA reads TGTGCCAGCAGCTTAGGTCACTTAGCGGGAGGTAGTGATGAGCAGTTCTTC. The chain uses TRBV7-9 and TRBJ2-1, with 10 positions matching TRBD2. This CDR3 has 17 residues. Germline CDR1 is SEHNR and CDR2 is FQNEAQ (reference sequence). J lost 8 bases, V lost 1 base, and 11 bases had no gene match.

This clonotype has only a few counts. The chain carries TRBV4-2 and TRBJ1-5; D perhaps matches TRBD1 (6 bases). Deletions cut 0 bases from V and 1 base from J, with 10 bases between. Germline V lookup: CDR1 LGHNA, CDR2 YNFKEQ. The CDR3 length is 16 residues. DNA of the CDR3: TGTGCCAGCAGCCAAGAGTTGAGGGGGAGCAATCAGCCCCAGCATTTT. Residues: CASSQELRGSNQPQHF.

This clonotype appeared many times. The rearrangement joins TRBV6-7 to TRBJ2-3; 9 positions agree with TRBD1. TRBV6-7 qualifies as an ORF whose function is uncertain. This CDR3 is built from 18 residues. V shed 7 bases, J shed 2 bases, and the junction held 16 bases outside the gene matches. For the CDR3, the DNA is TGTGCCAGCACACCTCCGTTCCGGGACAGGGAGGCCACAGATACGCAGTATTTT. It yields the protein CASTPPFRDREATDTQYF.

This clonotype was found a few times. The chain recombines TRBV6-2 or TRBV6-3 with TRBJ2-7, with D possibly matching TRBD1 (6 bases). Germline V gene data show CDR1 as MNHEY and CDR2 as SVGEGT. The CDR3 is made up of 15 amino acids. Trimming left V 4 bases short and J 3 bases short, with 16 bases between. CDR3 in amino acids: CASSFGTGKFYEQYF. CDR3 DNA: TGTGCCAGCAGTTTCGGCACAGGGAAGTTCTACGAGCAGTACTTC.

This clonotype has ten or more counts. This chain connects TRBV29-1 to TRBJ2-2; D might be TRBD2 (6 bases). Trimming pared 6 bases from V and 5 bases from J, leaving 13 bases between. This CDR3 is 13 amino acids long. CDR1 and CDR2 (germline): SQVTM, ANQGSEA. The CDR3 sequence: CSVRGGDTGELFF. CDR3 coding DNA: TGCAGCGTCAGAGGAGGGGATACCGGGGAGCTGTTTTTT.

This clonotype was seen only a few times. CDR3 amino acids: CASSPSLTGESERGAFF. The CDR3 region has the DNA TGTGCCAGCAGCCCCTCCCTGACGGGGGAATCAGAACGTGGAGCTTTCTTT. The chain uses TRBV13 and TRBJ1-1, with D possibly TRBD1 on 5 matching bases. Germline V gene data show CDR1 as PRHDT and CDR2 as FYEKMQ (reference sequence). V gave up 5 bases and J gave up 10 bases, with 29 bases separating them. This CDR3 region has 17 residues. Full variable domain (missing parts from reference TRBV13 and TRBJ1-1): AAGVIQSPRHLIKEKRETATLKCYPIPRHDTVYWYQQGPGQDPQFLISFYEKMQSDKGSIPDRFSAQQFSDYHSELNMSSLELGDSALYFCASSPSLTGESERGAFFGQGTRLTVV.

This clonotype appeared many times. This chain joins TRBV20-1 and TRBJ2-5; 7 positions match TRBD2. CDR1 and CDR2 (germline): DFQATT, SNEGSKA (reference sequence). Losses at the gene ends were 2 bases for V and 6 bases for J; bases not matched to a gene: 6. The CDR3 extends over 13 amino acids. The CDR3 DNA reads TGCAGTGCTAGATATGGCGGGAGAAAGACCCAGTACTTC. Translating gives CSARYGGRKTQYF.

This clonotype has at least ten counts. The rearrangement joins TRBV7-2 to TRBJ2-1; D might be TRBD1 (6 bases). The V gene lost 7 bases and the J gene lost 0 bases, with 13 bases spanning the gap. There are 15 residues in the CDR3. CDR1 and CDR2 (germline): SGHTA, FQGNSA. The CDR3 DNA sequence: TGTGCCAGCAACGGACAGAAGAGCTCCTACAATGAGCAGTTCTTC. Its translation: CASNGQKSSYNEQFF.

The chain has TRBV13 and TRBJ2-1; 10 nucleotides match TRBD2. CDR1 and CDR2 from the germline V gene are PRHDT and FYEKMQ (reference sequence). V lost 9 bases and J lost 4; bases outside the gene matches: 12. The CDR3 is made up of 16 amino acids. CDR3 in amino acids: CARSLGLAVQYNEQFF. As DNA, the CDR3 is TGTGCCAGAAGCCTCGGACTAGCGGTCCAATACAATGAGCAGTTCTTC.

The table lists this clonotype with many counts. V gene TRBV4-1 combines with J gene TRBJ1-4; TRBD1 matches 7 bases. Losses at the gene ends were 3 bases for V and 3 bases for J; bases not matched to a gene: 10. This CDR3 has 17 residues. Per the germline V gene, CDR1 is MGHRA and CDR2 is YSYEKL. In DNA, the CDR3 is TGCGCCAGCAGCCACCAGACAGGGTGGAGGGCTAATGAAAAACTGTTTTTT. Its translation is CASSHQTGWRANEKLFF.

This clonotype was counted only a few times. CDR3: CASSELGRLYEQYF. The CDR3 DNA reads as TGTGCCAGCAGTGAATTGGGGCGCCTCTACGAGCAGTACTTC. V gene TRBV25-1 combines with J gene TRBJ2-7, with D perhaps matching TRBD1 (5 bases). The CDR3 is made up of 14 amino acids. CDR1 is MGHDK, CDR2 SYGVNS, per germline. Trimming pared 1 base from V and 3 bases from J, leaving 10 bases between.

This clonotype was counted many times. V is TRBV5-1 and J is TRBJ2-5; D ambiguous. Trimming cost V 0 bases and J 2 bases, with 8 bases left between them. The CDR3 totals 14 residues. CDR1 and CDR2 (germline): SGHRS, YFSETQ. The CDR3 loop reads CASSLAQPQETQYF. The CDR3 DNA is TGCGCCAGCAGCTTGGCACAGCCACAAGAGACCCAGTACTTC.

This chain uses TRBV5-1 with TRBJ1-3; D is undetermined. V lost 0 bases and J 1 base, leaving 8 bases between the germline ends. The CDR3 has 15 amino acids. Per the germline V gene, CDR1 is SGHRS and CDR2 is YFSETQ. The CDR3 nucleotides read TGCGCCAGCAGCTTGGAGGATTTTTCTGGAAACACCATATATTTT. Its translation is CASSLEDFSGNTIYF.

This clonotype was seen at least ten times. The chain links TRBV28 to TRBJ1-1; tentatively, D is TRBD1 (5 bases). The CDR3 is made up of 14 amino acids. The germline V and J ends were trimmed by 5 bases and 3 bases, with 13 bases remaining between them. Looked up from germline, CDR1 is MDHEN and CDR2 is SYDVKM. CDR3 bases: TGTGCCAGCAGTCCTCCGTCGGGGCACACTGAAGCTTTCTTT. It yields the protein CASSPPSGHTEAFF.

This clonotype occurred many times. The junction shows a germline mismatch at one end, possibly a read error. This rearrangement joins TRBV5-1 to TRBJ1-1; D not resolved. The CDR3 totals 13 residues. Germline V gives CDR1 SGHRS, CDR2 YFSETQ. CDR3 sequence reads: CASSLVVNTEAFF. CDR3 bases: TGTGCCAGCAGCTTGGTAGTGAACACTGAAGCTTTCTTT.

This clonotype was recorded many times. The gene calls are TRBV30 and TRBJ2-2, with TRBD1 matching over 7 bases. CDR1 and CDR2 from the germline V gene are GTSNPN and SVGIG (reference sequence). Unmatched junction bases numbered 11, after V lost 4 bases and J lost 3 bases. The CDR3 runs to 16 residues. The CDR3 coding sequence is TGTGCCTGGAAGGGGGCCAGGGGGAAGTACACCGGGGAGCTGTTTTTT. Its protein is CAWKGARGKYTGELFF.